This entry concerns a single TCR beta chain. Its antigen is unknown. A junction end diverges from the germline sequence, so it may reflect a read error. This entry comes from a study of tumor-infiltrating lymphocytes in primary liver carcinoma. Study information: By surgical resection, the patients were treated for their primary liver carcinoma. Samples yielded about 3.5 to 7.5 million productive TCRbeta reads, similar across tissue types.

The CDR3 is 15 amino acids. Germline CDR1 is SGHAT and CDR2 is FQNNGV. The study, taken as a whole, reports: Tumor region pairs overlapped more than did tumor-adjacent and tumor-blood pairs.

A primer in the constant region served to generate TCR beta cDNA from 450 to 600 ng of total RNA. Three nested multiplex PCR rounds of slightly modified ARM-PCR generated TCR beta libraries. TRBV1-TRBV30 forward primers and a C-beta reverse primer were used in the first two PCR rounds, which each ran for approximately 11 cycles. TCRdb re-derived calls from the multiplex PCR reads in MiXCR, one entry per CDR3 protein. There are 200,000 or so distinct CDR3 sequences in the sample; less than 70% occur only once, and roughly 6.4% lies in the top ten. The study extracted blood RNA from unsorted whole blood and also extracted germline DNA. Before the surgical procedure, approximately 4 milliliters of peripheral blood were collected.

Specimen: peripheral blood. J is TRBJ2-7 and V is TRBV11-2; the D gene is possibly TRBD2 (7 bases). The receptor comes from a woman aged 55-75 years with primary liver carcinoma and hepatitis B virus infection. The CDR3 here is CTSSLTRGRAYEQYF. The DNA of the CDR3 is TGTACCAGCAGCTTAACTAGGGGGAGGGCCTACGAGCAGTACTTC.